This TCR beta chain was observed in a study of blood T cells in healthy people across ages (dated by TCRdb to 2015 to 2017). With respect to the entire study: In model experiments, template switching captured about one uniquely barcoded TCR beta cDNA molecule for every two T cells. Age-related changes in TCR beta repertoire diversity were measured in the study by deep sequencing normalized with unique cDNA molecular identifiers. Donors were grouped into four age groups: young (average approximately 15 years), middle-aged (less than 40), aged (around 62) and long-lived (around 82). Two additional independent replicas of 1 million unique cDNA reads from the same blood draw were analyzed for two donors (one aged 18 to 29 and one aged 80 or older). The full study reports these points: Because the CMV infection status of the donors was unknown, age-related changes in expanded clonotypes may potentially have been confounded. There was a strong correlation between observed TCR beta diversity and the percentage of naive T cells measured by flow cytometry. Compared with the aged group, more naive CD4+ T cells, fewer expanded clones and increased TCR diversity were shown by the long-lived group, suggesting age selection. Estimates of total diversity based on one million sequenced T cells were considered lower bounds and underestimates. Observed TCR beta diversity per million T cells fell roughly linearly with age, and a significant reduction was already apparent by age roughly 40. Conclusive comparison of naive and antigen-experienced compartments was prevented by the profiling of bulk unsorted PBMCs.

CDR1 and CDR2 (MNHEY, SMNVEV) derive from the germline V gene (reference sequence). V is cut back by 8 bases and J by 7 bases, with 5 bases in the junction unmatched. The CDR3 runs 14 amino acids, cysteine and phenylalanine included. CDR3 DNA is the only sequence kept; it has 42 bases, read in frame from the first base. Systemically healthy Caucasian individuals from Russia, over 30 in total and aged about 6 to 90 years, were included as donors. Each donor gave roughly 9.5 milliliters of peripheral blood, collected into EDTA-treated Vacutainer tubes. Ficoll-Paque density-gradient centrifugation was used to isolate PBMCs, with at least 7 million obtained per sample. Total RNA, at least 6 micrograms per sample, was extracted from PBMCs with Trizol reagent. For every donor, an aliquot of PBMCs went through flow cytometry to measure the percentages of naive CD45RAhigh/CD27high T cells. A word on this clonotype: It has no known antigen specificity. The input lacks base qualities; no much larger clone sits a single base away.

The library was obtained by 5' RACE. Sequencing was carried out with an Illumina HiSeq 2500. A second roughly 6 to 11 cycle PCR used a sample-barcoded 5' primer and a J-beta primer mix. Each TCR beta cDNA molecule received a unique molecular identifier from a template-switch 5' adaptor carrying 12 random nucleotides. Each sample yielded at least 2.5 million CDR3-containing paired-end reads. First-strand cDNA was synthesized from all RNA with the Mint cDNA synthesis kit, primed by a TRBC-specific oligonucleotide. Following uracil-DNA glycosylase treatment, all cDNA underwent a first 18-cycle PCR with the universal primers M1SS and BC2_uni_R. Per the authors' processing: For normalization, 1 million high-quality reads were randomly selected from each sample, with every read carrying a distinct molecular identifier. Instead of being binned into consensus sequences, reads with shared molecular identifiers were discarded. MiTCR, with a Q25 quality threshold and the strictest error-elimination algorithm, was used for CDR3 identification, clonotype clustering and error correction. Lower-bound total TCR beta diversity was estimated with a nonparametric unseen species model using Euler transformation. The raw public reads went through TCRdb reprocessing: fastp at Q25, MiXCR clone calling, in-frame beta chains kept. For every CDR3 protein sequence, its rows merge into one entry that carries the most common genes and DNA. TCRdb, not the authors, supplied the V and J calls. The sample includes about 560,000 distinct CDR3 sequences, with around 27% observed a single time. Of the sample, approximately 4% is held by the ten largest clones.

These data were likewise used in another study, on T cells of mothers and their children. That second publication adds: Nine systemically healthy Caucasian individuals served as donors, namely three mothers together with their six children. cDNA synthesis consumed the entire amount of extracted RNA, loaded at 1.5 ug RNA in each 15 ul reaction. Sample barcodes and 2-4 random nucleotides were added via the M1S primer in the second PCR. More than 9 million TCR beta CDR3 reads were obtained from each mother, and about 3 million reads were obtained from each child. Thymic selection similarly shapes TCR recombination output in related and unrelated pairs, with minor effect from inherited differences. Related mother-child pairs always showed normalized repertoire overlap that was slightly higher than in unrelated mother-child pairs, though the difference was never significant. With a sensitivity of 90 to 100 clones per million clonotypes, no persistent microchimeric T cell clones were detected. The study used deep NGS to compare TCR beta repertoires of mothers and children, seeking features distinguishing related mother-child pairs from unrelated individuals. Mothers averaged roughly 36 +/- 4 years of age and children averaged approximately 12 +/- 4 years. Libraries were sequenced on Illumina HiSeq 2000 with 100+100 nt paired-end reads after adapter ligation with NEBNext reagents. To prevent cross-contamination, the mother and child libraries were prepared one month apart and sequenced in separate runs. For each donor, somewhere between roughly 450,000 and 2,100,000 distinct TCR beta clonotypes were identified. Naive TCR beta clonotypes were estimated from low-frequency clonotypes matched to each donor's FACS-determined naive share, without sorting.

In this chain, TRBV27 is recombined with TRBJ2-2, and 12 bases in between align with TRBD2. Sequences were obtained from blood. The sequence was collected from a boy between 2 and 10 years old in good health. CDR3 loop: CASRLAGGFGELFF. Read as DNA, the sequence is TGTGCCAGCCGTCTAGCGGGGGGGTTCGGGGAGCTGTTTTTT.